This entry concerns a single T cell receptor beta chain. The CDR3 runs 14 residues. Germline V gene lookup returns CDR1 MDHEN and CDR2 SYDVKM. V dropped 1 base and J dropped 5; count of bases not matched to a gene: 4. This entry is derived from a study of response to subunit inactivated influenza vaccine. Using its own MiXCR run on the RT-PCR reads, TCRdb lists one record per CDR3 protein. The repertoire consists of more than 450,000 distinct CDR3 sequences, with about 11% occurring once and the leading ten covering about 10%. Another study also made use of these data, one on T cells expressing NK-cell markers. That paper notes: In generating TCR beta cDNA, 5'RACE template switching with UMIs was used. It was from sorted CD3+CD56+NKG2C+, CD3+CD56+NKG2C- and CD3+CD56-NKG2C+ T cells that TCR beta repertoires came.

J is TRBJ2-5 and V is TRBV28; 7 bases align to TRBD1. The sample consisted of PBMCs from blood, taken on the day of vaccination. This clonotype originated in a man over 45 who received an inactivated influenza vaccine. The CDR3 reads CASSLSRGPETQYF. CDR3 nucleotides: TGTGCCAGCAGTTTATCTAGGGGGCCTGAGACCCAGTACTTC.